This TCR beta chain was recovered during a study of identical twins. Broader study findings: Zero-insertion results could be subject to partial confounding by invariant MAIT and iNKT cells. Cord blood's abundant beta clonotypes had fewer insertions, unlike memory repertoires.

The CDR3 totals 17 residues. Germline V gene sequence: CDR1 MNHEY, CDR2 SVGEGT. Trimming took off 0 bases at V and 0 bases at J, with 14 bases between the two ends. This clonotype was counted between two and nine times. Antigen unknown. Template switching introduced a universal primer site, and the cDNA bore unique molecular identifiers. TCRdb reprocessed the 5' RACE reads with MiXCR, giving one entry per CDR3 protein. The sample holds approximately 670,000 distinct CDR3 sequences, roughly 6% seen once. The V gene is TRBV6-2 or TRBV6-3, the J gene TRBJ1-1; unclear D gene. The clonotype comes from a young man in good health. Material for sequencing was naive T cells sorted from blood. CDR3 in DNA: TGTGCCAGCAGTTACTCCCCCCTGATAGGATTGAACACTGAAGCTTTCTTT. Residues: CASSYSPLIGLNTEAFF.